This T cell receptor beta chain was retrieved from a study of vaccination effects on CD4 cells after COVID-19. The table came from immunoSEQ multiplex PCR; TCRdb's copy has only in-frame clones and leaves some out. The data contain about 47,000 clones, about three quarters of them singletons. As for this clone: Antigen: not known.

Trimming shortened V by 3 bases and J by 8 bases, and 13 bases separated the two germline ends. CDR3 length: 13 amino acids. Researchers isolated CD4+ T cells once around 11 days of culture had elapsed. Each participant was given two doses of one vaccine (BNT162b2 or mRNA-1273). This clonotype was sampled from a human donor who received a COVID-19 vaccine. The genes are TRBV12-3 or TRBV12-4 and TRBJ1-2; no clear D gene. The specimen was CD4+ T cells from PBMCs cultured without peptide, collected after COVID-19 vaccination. CDR3 nucleotide sequence: TGTGCCAGCAGTTTCGGCGGGCCCCTCGGCTACACCTTC. Translation: CASSFGGPLGYTF.